These 28 T cell receptor beta chains share one sample of origin, sequenced in a study of blood T cell repertoires in COVID-19. Profiled with immunoSEQ multiplex PCR; TCRdb holds only in-frame clones, not every one. The sample holds 360,000 or so clones, roughly 89% seen once. Sequencing was done on a sample of peripheral blood. The receptors shown here come from a man between 18 and 29 years old with active or convalescent COVID-19.

The genes are TRBV2 and TRBJ1-2, with 7 bases lining up with TRBD1. CDR3 length: 16 residues. Germline V gene sequence: CDR1 SNHLY, CDR2 FYNNEI. The V and J ends lost 6 bases and 2 bases, in that order; junction bases with no gene match: 12. CDR3 loop: CASSDSQDRANYGYTF. For the CDR3, the DNA is TGTGCCAGCAGCGATTCCCAAGACAGGGCAAACTATGGCTACACCTTC.

DNA of the CDR3: TGTGCCTGCCAGGATGGGGCCAACGTCCTGACTTTC. Translation: CACQDGANVLTF. This rearrangement joins TRBV5-8 to TRBJ2-6, with unresolved D. The V and J ends lost 10 bases and 3 bases respectively, with 8 bases between them. CDR3 length equals 12 residues. CDR1 and CDR2 from the germline V gene are SGHTS and YDEGEE. Complete variable domain (other parts from reference TRBV5-8 and TRBJ2-6): EAGVTQSPTHLIKTRGQQATLRCSPISGHTSVYWYQQALGLGLQFLLWYDEGEERNRGNFPPRFSGRQFPNYSSELNVNALELEDSALYLCACQDGANVLTFGAGSRLTVL.

The chain carries TRBV27 and TRBJ1-1, with D perhaps TRBD1 (5 bases). Germline V gene lookup returns CDR1 MNHEY and CDR2 SMNVEV (reference sequence). The V and J ends lost 5 bases and 4 bases respectively, with 14 bases between them. CDR3 length equals 14 residues. CDR3 bases: TGTGCCAGCAGTCCCCCAGGGTTGGGCACTGAAGCTTTCTTT. This codes for CASSPPGLGTEAFF.

The chain links TRBV18 to TRBJ2-1; the D gene is possibly TRBD2 (6 bases). V lost 1 base and J lost 6, with 13 bases in between. The V gene's germline CDR1 is KGHSH and CDR2 LQKENI. The CDR3 consists of 15 residues. CDR3 protein: CASSPRGGVGNEQFF. In DNA, the CDR3 is TGTGCCAGCTCACCACGGGGCGGGGTAGGCAATGAGCAGTTCTTC.

J is TRBJ2-7 and V is TRBV27; 7 positions match TRBD1. The V gene's germline CDR1 is MNHEY and CDR2 SMNVEV (reference sequence). The J segment lost 3 bases and the V segment lost 1 base, leaving 6 bases of the junction unmatched. There are 15 residues in the CDR3. In DNA form, the CDR3 reads TGTGCCAGCAGTTTATTGCCAGGGGGTAGCTACGAGCAGTACTTC. Translation gives CASSLLPGGSYEQYF.

This chain connects TRBV9 to TRBJ1-5, with TRBD1 as a possible D gene (6 bases). CDR1 is SGDLS, CDR2 YYNGEE, per germline. This CDR3 spans 15 amino acids. Trimming pared 0 bases from V and 2 bases from J, leaving 9 bases between. CDR3 DNA sequence: TGTGCCAGCAGCGTAGGTCCAGGGGGCAATCAGCCCCAGCATTTT. Protein sequence: CASSVGPGGNQPQHF.

The chain joins TRBV6-2 or TRBV6-3 to TRBJ1-2, with 7 bases lining up with TRBD1. The CDR3 runs to 20 residues. With 2 bases clipped from V and 4 bases from J, the junction kept 22 bases outside the gene matches. Germline values: CDR1 MNHEY, CDR2 SVGEGT. The CDR3 DNA reads TGTGCCAGCAGTTACGGGATTGGGACCGGGACAGCGTTCGATAGCTATGGCTACACCTTC. Translated, it gives CASSYGIGTGTAFDSYGYTF.

V is TRBV7-2 and J is TRBJ1-3, with no clear D. The CDR3 runs 15 residues. In germline, CDR1 is SGHTA, CDR2 FQGNSA. V lost 1 base, J lost 0 bases, and 7 bases lay in between. CDR3 loop: CASSLERISGNTIYF. The CDR3 DNA follows: TGTGCCAGCAGCTTAGAGCGGATCTCTGGAAACACCATATATTTT.

The chain carries TRBV19 and TRBJ1-1, with D unclear. The germline CDR1 and CDR2 sequences are LNHDA and SQIVND (reference sequence). This CDR3 has 16 residues. V was pared by 0 bases and J by 5 bases, with 16 bases between. The CDR3: CASSIDRYTERTEAFF. As DNA, the CDR3 is TGTGCCAGTAGTATAGATCGGTACACCGAGCGGACTGAAGCTTTCTTT.

CDR3 amino acids: CASSQDRQHYEQYF. The DNA of the CDR3 is TGTGCCAGCAGCCAAGATCGACAGCACTACGAGCAGTACTTC. V gene TRBV3-1 (or the pseudogene TRBV3-2) combines with J gene TRBJ2-7; weak D call: TRBD1 (5 bases). CDR3 length: 14 residues. Trimming took off 0 bases at V and 3 bases at J, with 9 bases between the two ends. Germline values: CDR1 LGHDT, CDR2 YNNKEL (reference sequence).

In nucleotides, the CDR3 is TGTGCCAGCAGCTTAGAAGCAGGAGGAAAAGCTCAGCCCCAGCATTTT. It specifies CASSLEAGGKAQPQHF. V usage is TRBV7-8 and J usage is TRBJ1-5; D is undetermined. V was shortened by 1 base and J by 6 bases, with 16 bases between the two germline ends. Germline CDR1 SGHVS, CDR2 FQNEAQ. This CDR3 is built from 16 residues.

The J gene is TRBJ2-7, the V gene TRBV4-2; 9 bases are shared with TRBD1. The J segment lost 7 bases and the V segment lost 6 bases, leaving 7 bases of the junction unmatched. Per the germline V gene, CDR1 is LGHNA and CDR2 is YNFKEQ. This CDR3 has 13 residues. The CDR3 coding sequence is TGTGCCAGCAGAGCACAGGGGGCGAGAGAGCAGTACTTC. It yields the protein CASRAQGAREQYF.

J is TRBJ1-5 and V is TRBV3-1 (or the pseudogene TRBV3-2); D is possibly TRBD1 (5 bases). The V gene lost 2 bases and the J gene lost 6 bases, with 14 bases spanning the gap. Germline CDR1 and CDR2: LGHDT and YNNKEL (reference sequence). This CDR3 contains 15 residues. The chain's CDR3 is CASSQSRLGGQPQHF. Written as DNA, the CDR3 is TGTGCCAGCAGCCAATCGAGGTTGGGGGGTCAGCCCCAGCATTTT.

The CDR3 is CASRPLDRGNEKLFF. In nucleotides, the CDR3 is TGTGCCAGCAGACCCTTAGACAGGGGTAATGAAAAACTGTTTTTT. The rearrangement links TRBV28 to TRBJ1-4; TRBD1 agrees at 8 bases. J lost 4 bases, V lost 6 bases, and 7 bases had no gene match. The CDR3 has 15 amino acids. Germline V gives CDR1 MDHEN, CDR2 SYDVKM.

This rearrangement joins TRBV7-9 to TRBJ1-2; weak D call: TRBD1 (6 bases). The CDR3 runs 15 residues. Germline CDR1 SEHNR, CDR2 FQNEAQ (reference sequence). V shed 5 bases and J shed 4 bases, with 17 bases lying between them. The CDR3 DNA follows: TGTGCCAGCAGCCTAACCAGCGGGGGGCGCTATGGCTACACCTTC. This gives the protein CASSLTSGGRYGYTF.

The chain is built from TRBV27 and TRBJ1-6; no reliable D call. V was pared by 6 bases and J by 4 bases, with 13 bases between. CDR3 length: 15 residues. Germline CDR1 and CDR2: MNHEY and SMNVEV (reference sequence). CDR3 sequence reads: CASRAAGSYNSPLHF. The CDR3 bases are TGTGCCAGCAGGGCCGCAGGCAGTTATAATTCACCCCTCCACTTT.

The chain is built from TRBV5-1 and TRBJ1-6; 8 nucleotides line up with TRBD1. Unmatched junction bases numbered 4, after V lost 7 bases and J lost 7 bases. The CDR3 has 13 residues. Germline-derived CDR1 and CDR2 are SGHRS and YFSETQ. CDR3 region: CASSTGENSPLHF. The CDR3 region has the DNA TGCGCCAGCTCGACAGGGGAAAATTCACCCCTCCACTTT.

As regards this clone: One junction end disagrees with the germline gene, perhaps due to a read error. The chain carries TRBV6-5 and TRBJ2-5, with 12 bases identical to TRBD2. Germline assignment: CDR1 MNHEY and CDR2 SVGAGI. The CDR3 sequence is 16 residues long. CDR3 protein: CASSYSGTSGQATQYF. For the CDR3, the DNA is TGTGCCAGCAGTTACTCGGGGACTAGCGGGCAAGCGACCCAGTACTTC.

V and J are TRBV12-3 or TRBV12-4 and TRBJ1-5; D call uncertain. The V end was cut by 6 bases, the J end by 10 bases, with 16 bases between. The CDR3 totals 13 residues. DNA for the CDR3: TGTGCCAGCAGACAACGCATGGCCGCCCCCCAGCATTTT. Protein: CASRQRMAAPQHF.

The V and J genes are TRBV6-4 and TRBJ1-1, with 7 bases matching TRBD1. This CDR3 is built from 15 residues. The germline V gene encodes CDR1 MRHNA and CDR2 SNTAGT. V lost 0 bases, J lost 2 bases, and 3 bases stayed unmatched. DNA of the CDR3: TGTGCCAGCAGTGACTCGGCAGGGGGAAACACTGAAGCTTTCTTT. Protein sequence: CASSDSAGGNTEAFF.

The V call is TRBV24-1, the J call TRBJ2-5, with D possibly being TRBD2 (5 bases). This CDR3 contains 15 residues. With 3 bases removed from V and 2 bases from J, the gap between germline ends came to 12 bases. CDR1 and CDR2 from the germline V gene are KGHDR and SFDVKD. CDR3 sequence: CATSDGSGGQETQYF. Here the CDR3 DNA reads TGTGCCACCAGTGATGGTAGTGGAGGTCAAGAGACCCAGTACTTC.

The chain recombines TRBV19 with TRBJ2-1; 11 nucleotides align to TRBD2. The trim removed 4 bases at V and 4 bases at J, leaving 3 bases unmatched. This CDR3 contains 15 residues. CDR1 LNHDA and CDR2 SQIVND come from the germline V gene (reference sequence). Here the CDR3 reads CASSSSSGRYNEQFF. CDR3 DNA sequence: TGTGCCAGTAGTAGTTCTAGCGGGAGGTACAATGAGCAGTTCTTC.

The J gene is TRBJ2-7, the V gene TRBV11-2, with D maybe TRBD2 (5 bases). CDR1 and CDR2 (germline): SGHAT, FQNNGV. V was shortened by 5 bases and J by 2 bases, with 16 bases between the two germline ends. The CDR3 runs 15 residues. The CDR3 region has the DNA TGTGCCAGCAGCGCAGCAGAGGGCGGAACCTACGAGCAGTACTTC. Translating it yields CASSAAEGGTYEQYF.

This chain links TRBV5-6 with TRBJ1-6; D not certain. Germline CDR1 SGHDT, CDR2 YYEEEE. This CDR3 has 11 amino acids. V was clipped by 3 bases and J by 10 bases, with 5 bases between them. Here the CDR3 DNA reads TGTGCCAGCAGCTCTAGGTCACCCCTCCACTTT. Translating it yields CASSSRSPLHF.

This sequence joins TRBV29-1 and TRBJ2-7, with 10 bases lining up with TRBD1. CDR1 is SQVTM and CDR2 is ANQGSEA in the germline V gene. V was clipped by 5 bases and J by 8 bases; unmatched bases: 3. CDR3 length equals 11 residues. As DNA, the CDR3 is TGCAGCGTTTCGGGACAGGGGAAGCAGTACTTC. It yields the protein CSVSGQGKQYF.

This clone was counted a single time. V gene TRBV5-1 combines with J gene TRBJ2-3; 7 bases are shared with TRBD1. J lost 0 bases, V lost 0 bases, and 1 base had no gene match. The length of the CDR3 is 15 residues. Germline V lookup: CDR1 SGHRS, CDR2 YFSETQ. The CDR3 is CASSLEGASTDTQYF. CDR3 coding DNA: TGCGCCAGCAGCTTGGAGGGGGCTAGCACAGATACGCAGTATTTT. Looking up the rest from reference TRBV5-1 and TRBJ2-3 gives the full variable domain: KAGVTQTPRYLIKTRGQQVTLSCSPISGHRSVSWYQQTPGQGLQFLFEYFSETQRNKGNFPGRFSGRQFSNSRSEMNVSTLELGDSALYLCASSLEGASTDTQYFGPGTRLTVL.

The chain recombines TRBV12-3 or TRBV12-4 with TRBJ2-3, with D hard to call. The CDR3 is 13 amino acids. The ends were cut back, 5 bases at V and 2 bases at J, with 8 bases in the middle. The CDR3 is CASSVQDTDTQYF. The CDR3 DNA is TGTGCCAGCAGTGTTCAGGACACAGATACGCAGTATTTT.

The chain carries TRBV2 and TRBJ2-7; 7 bases agree with TRBD2. V lost 8 bases and J lost 2; bases outside the gene matches: 9. The CDR3 covers 14 residues. Germline CDR1 and CDR2: SNHLY and FYNNEI. CDR3: CASSRYGGTYEQYF. Written as DNA, the CDR3 is TGTGCCAGCTCTCGGTACGGGGGGACCTACGAGCAGTACTTC.